Below, one T cell receptor (beta chain) is given with its context. Other DNA sequences of this sample code for an identical CDR3. From germline, CDR1 is SNHLY and CDR2 FYNNEI. Trimming pared 1 base from V and 2 bases from J, leaving 8 bases between. This CDR3 is built from 14 residues. The source of the sample is a study of blood T cell repertoires in COVID-19. The authors' processing: Amplification with reference gene primers provided the estimates of nucleated cell counts. Sequenced by immunoSEQ multiplex PCR; TCRdb stores in-frame clones only, minus some. For V, J and clone size, that table is used; D and trimming come from the DNA. The sample has approximately 130,000 clones, roughly four fifths seen once.

This TCR was recovered from a human donor in a cohort sampled during active COVID-19. The sample comprised peripheral blood. The chain recombines TRBV2 with TRBJ2-5; tentative D call: TRBD2 (5 bases). CDR3 protein: CASSEGSGQETQYF. CDR3 nucleotide sequence: TGTGCCAGCAGTGAAGGTTCGGGGCAAGAGACCCAGTACTTC.